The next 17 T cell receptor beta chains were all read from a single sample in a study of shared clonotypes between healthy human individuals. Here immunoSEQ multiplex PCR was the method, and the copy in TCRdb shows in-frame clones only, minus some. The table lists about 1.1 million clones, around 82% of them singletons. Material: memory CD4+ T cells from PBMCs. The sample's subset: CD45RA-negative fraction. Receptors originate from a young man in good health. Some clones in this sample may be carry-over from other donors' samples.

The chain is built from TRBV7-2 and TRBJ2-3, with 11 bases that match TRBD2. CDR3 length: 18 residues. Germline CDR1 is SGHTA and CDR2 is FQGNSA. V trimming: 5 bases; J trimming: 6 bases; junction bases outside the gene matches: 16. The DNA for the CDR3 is TGTGCCAGCAGCCGTGAACTAGCGGGAGCCGTGGGGGTGGATACGCAGTATTTT. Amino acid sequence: CASSRELAGAVGVDTQYF. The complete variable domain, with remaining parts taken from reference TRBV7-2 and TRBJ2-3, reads GAGVSQSPSNKVTEKGKDVELRCDPISGHTALYWYRQSLGQGLEFLIYFQGNSAPDKSGLPSDRFSAERTGGSVSTLTIQRTQQEDSAVYLCASSRELAGAVGVDTQYFGPGTRLTVL.

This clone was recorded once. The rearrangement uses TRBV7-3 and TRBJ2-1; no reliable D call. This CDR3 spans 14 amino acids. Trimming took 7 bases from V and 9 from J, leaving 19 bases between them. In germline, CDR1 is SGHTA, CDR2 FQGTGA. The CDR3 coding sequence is TGTGCCAGCATCCCGAATCTGGGCAGCAGTGAGCAGTTCTTC. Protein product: CASIPNLGSSEQFF.

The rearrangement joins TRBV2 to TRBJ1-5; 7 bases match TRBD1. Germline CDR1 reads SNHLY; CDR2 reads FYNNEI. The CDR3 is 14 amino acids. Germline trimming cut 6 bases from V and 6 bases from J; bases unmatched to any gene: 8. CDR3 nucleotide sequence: TGTGCCAGCAGGGTCACAGGGGAGGCTCAGCCCCAGCATTTT. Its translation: CASRVTGEAQPQHF.

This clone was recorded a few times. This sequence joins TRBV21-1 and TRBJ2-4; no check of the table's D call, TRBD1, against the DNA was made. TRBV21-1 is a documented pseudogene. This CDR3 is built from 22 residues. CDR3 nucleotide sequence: TGTGCCAGCAGCAAAGATCGGCAAGCCATTATCGACAAAGGGACAGGGATAAACATTCAGTACTTC. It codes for CASSKDRQAIIDKGTGINIQYF.

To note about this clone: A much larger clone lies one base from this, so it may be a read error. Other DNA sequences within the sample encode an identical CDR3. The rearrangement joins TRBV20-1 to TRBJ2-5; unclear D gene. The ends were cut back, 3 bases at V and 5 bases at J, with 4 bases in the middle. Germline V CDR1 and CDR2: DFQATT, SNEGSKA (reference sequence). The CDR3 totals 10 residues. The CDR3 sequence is CSASLETQYF. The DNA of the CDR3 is TGCAGTGCTAGTCTCGAGACCCAGTACTTC.

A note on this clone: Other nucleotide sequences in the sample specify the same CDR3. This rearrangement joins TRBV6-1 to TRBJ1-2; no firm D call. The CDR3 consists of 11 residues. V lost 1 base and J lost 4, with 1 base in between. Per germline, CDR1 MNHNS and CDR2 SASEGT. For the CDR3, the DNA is TGTGCCAGCAGTGAAGGCTATGGCTACACCTTC. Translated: CASSEGYGYTF.

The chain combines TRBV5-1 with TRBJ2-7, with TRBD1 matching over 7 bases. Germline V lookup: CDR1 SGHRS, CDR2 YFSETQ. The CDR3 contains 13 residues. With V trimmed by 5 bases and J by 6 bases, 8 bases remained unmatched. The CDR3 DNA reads TGCGCCAGCAGGACAGGGCACTCGGGCGAGCAGTACTTC. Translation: CASRTGHSGEQYF.

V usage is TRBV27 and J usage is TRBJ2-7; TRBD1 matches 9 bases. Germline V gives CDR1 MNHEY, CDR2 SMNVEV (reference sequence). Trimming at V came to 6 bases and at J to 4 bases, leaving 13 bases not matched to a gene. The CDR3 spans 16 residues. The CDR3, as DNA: TGTGCCAGCAGCGGCCGCCGGGACAGGGTCCCTTACGAGCAGTACTTC. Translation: CASSGRRDRVPYEQYF.

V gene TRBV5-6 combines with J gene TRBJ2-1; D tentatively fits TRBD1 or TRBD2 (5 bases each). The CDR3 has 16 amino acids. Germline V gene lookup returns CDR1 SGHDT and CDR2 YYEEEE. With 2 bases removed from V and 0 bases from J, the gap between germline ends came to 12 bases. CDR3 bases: TGTGCCAGCAGCTTTGGGACCGCCGACTCCTACAATGAGCAGTTCTTC. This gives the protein CASSFGTADSYNEQFF.

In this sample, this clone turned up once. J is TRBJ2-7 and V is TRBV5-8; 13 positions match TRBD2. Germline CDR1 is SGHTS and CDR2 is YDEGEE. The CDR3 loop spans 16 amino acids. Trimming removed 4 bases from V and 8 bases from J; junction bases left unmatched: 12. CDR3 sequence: CASSPLRTSGRGKQYF. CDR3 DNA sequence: TGTGCCAGCAGCCCTCTGAGGACTAGCGGGAGAGGAAAGCAGTACTTC.

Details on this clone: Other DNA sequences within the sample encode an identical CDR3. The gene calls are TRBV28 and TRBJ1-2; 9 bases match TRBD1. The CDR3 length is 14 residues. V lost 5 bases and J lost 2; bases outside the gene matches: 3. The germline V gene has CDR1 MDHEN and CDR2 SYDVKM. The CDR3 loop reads CASSPGQGNYGYTF. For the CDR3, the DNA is TGTGCCAGCAGTCCAGGACAGGGGAACTATGGCTACACCTTC.

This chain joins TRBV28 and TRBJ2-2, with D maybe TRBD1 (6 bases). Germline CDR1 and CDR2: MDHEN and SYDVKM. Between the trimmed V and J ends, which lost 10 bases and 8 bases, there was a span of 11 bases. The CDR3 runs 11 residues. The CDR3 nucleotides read TGTGCCACCACAGGGATTGGGGAGCTGTTTTTT. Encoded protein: CATTGIGELFF.

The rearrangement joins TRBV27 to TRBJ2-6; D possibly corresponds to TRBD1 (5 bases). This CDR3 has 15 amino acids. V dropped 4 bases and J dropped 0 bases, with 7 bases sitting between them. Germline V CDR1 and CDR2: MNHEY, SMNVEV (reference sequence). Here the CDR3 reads CASSSTASGANVLTF. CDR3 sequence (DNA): TGTGCCAGCAGTTCGACAGCCTCTGGGGCCAACGTCCTGACTTTC. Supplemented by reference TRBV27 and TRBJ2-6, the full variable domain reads EAQVTQNPRYLITVTGKKLTVTCSQNMNHEYMSWYRQDPGLGLRQIYYSMNVEVTDKGDVPEGYKVSRKEKRNFPLILESPSPNQTSLYFCASSSTASGANVLTFGAGSRLTVL.

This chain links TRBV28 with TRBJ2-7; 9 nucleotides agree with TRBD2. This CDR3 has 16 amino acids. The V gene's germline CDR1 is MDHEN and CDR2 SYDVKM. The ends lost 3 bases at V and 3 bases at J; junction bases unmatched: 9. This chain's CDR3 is CASSFYGLAPNYEQYF. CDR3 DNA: TGTGCCAGCAGTTTTTATGGACTAGCGCCGAACTACGAGCAGTACTTC.

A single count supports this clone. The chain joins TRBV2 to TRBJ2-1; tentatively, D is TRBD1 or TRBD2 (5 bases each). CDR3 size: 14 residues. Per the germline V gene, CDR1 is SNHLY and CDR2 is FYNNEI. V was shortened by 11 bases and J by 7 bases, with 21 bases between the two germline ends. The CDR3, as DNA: TGTGCCGCGACCCCCGGGGCTAGTAGGAATGAGCAGTTCTTC. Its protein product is CAATPGASRNEQFF.

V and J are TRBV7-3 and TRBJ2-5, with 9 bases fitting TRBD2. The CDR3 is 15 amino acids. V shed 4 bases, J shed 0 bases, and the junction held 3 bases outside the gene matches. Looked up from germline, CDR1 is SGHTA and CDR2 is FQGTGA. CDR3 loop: CASSSTSGYQETQYF. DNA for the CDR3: TGTGCCAGCAGCTCGACTAGCGGATACCAAGAGACCCAGTACTTC.

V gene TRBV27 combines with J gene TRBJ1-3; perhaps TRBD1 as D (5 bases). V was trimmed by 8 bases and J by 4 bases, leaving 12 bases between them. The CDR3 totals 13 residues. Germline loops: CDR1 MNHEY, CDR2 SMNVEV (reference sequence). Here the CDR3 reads CASYAGHGNTIYF. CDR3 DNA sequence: TGTGCCAGCTACGCAGGGCACGGAAACACCATATATTTT.